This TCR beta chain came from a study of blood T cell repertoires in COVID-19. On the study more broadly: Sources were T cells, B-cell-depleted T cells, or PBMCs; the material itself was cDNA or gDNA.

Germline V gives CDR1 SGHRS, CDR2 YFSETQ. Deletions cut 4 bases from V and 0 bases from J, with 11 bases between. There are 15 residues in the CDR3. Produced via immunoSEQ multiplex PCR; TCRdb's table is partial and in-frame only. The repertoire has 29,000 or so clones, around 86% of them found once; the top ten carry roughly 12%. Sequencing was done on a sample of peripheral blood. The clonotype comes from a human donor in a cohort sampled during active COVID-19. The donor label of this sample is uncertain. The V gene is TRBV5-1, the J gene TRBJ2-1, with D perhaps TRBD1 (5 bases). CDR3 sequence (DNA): TGCGCCAGCAGCCGGCGCGACAGCTCCTACAATGAGCAGTTCTTC. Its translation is CASSRRDSSYNEQFF.